This TCR beta chain was recorded in a study of shared clonotypes between healthy human individuals. Study-level results: Tissue TCR repertoires likely differ from these blood-only repertoires.

CDR1 is MNHEY, CDR2 SVGAGI, per germline. The germline V and J ends were trimmed by 0 bases and 6 bases, with 9 bases remaining between them. This CDR3 has 15 residues. The repertoire was sequenced with immunoSEQ multiplex PCR; TCRdb's copy has only in-frame clones and lacks some. The sample has nearly 1,000,000 clones; more than 75% are singletons. This clone was detected a few times. Its specificity is not known. Investigators divided CD4+ cells into CD45RA+ naive and CD45RA-negative memory subsets. The sequence was collected from a man aged 18 to 29 in good health. The chain is built from TRBV6-5 and TRBJ1-6; D ambiguous. Sequenced: memory CD4+ T cells sorted from blood. Subset noted: CD45RA-negative fraction. Here the CDR3 reads CASSYSIHSNSPLHF. Written as DNA, the CDR3 is TGTGCCAGCAGTTACTCGATTCATTCTAATTCACCCCTCCACTTT.